This TCR beta chain was sequenced in a study of long-term antiretroviral therapy in people with HIV. Germline V gene sequence: CDR1 SGHTA, CDR2 FQGTGA. The CDR3 length is 14 residues. Assay version v3.0 of immunoSEQ was used, and it was run at survey level. Generated by immunoSEQ multiplex PCR, the TCRdb table keeps only in-frame clones and is missing some. The sample yields 20,000 to 25,000 clones, approximately 80% seen once. In regard to this clone: Its specificity is not known. One end of the junction fails to match germline, which may point to a read error.

Overall study findings and caveats: Samples were collected from the mid-2000s to the late 2010s under possibly less effective ART regimens. Viral resistance, ART adherence and therapy changes all lacked available data. CDR3 lengths in HIV samples spanned a narrower range than controls.

The starting material was unsorted PBMCs, obtained 0.5 years before starting antiretroviral therapy. The chain has TRBV7-3 and TRBJ2-7, with D uncertain. The origin of this receptor is a man aged 40-50 years with HIV. CDR3 sequence: CTDHAGQVRYEQYF. The CDR3 coding sequence is TGCACCGACCATGCTGGGCAGGTCCGCTACGAGCAGTACTTC.